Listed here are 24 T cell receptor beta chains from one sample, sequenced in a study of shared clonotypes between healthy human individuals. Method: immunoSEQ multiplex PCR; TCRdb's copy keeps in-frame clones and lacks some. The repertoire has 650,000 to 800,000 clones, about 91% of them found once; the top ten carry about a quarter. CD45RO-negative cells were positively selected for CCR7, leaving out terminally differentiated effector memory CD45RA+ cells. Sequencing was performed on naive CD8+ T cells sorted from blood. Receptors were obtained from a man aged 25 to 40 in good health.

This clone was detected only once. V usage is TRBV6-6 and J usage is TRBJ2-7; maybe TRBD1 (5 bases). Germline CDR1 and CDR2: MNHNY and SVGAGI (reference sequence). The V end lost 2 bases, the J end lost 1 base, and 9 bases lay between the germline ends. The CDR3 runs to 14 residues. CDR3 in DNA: TGTGCCAGCAGTTACCCCCGACAGTCCTACGAGCAGTACTTC. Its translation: CASSYPRQSYEQYF.

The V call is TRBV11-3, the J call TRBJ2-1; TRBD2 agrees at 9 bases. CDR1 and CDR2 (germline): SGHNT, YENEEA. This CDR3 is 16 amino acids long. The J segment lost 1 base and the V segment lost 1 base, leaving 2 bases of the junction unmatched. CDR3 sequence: CASSLVAGDSYNEQFF. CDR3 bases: TGTGCCAGCAGCTTAGTAGCGGGAGATTCCTACAATGAGCAGTTCTTC.

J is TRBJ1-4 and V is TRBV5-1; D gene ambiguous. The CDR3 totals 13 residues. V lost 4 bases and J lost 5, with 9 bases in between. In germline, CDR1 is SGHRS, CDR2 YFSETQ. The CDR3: CASSPQQNEKLFF. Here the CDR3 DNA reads TGCGCCAGCAGCCCGCAGCAGAATGAAAAACTGTTTTTT.

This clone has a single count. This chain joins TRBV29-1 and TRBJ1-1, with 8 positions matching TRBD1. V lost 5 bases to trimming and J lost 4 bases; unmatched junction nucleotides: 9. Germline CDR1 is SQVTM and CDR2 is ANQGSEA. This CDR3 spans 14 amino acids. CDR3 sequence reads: CSVHSGGYGTEAFF. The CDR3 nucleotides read TGCAGCGTTCATTCAGGGGGCTACGGCACTGAAGCTTTCTTT.

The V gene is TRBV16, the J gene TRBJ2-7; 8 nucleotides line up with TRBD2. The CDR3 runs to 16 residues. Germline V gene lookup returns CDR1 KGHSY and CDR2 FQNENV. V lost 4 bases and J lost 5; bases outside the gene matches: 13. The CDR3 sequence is CASSPTPGGAGDEQYF. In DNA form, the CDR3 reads TGTGCCAGCAGCCCAACCCCCGGGGGGGCAGGCGACGAGCAGTACTTC.

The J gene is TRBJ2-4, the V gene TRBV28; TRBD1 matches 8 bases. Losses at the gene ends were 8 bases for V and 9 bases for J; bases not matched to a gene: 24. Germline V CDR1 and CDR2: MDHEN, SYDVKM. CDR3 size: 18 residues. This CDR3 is CASASLDLGQAFSFIQYF. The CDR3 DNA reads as TGTGCCAGCGCTTCTTTAGACCTGGGACAGGCGTTTAGTTTCATTCAGTACTTC. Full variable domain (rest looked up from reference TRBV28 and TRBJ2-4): DVKVTQSSRYLVKRTGEKVFLECVQDMDHENMFWYRQDPGLGLRLIYFSYDVKMKEKGDIPEGYSVSREKKERFSLILESASTNQTSMYLCASASLDLGQAFSFIQYFGAGTRLSVL.

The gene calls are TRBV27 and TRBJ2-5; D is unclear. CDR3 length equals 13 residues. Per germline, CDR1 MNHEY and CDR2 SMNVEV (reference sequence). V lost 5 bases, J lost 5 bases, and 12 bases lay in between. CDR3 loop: CASSADPTETQYF. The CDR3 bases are TGTGCCAGCAGTGCTGACCCTACCGAGACCCAGTACTTC.

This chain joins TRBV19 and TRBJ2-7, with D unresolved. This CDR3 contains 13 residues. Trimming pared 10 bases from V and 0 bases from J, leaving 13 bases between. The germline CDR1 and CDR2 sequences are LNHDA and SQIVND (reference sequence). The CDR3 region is CATSTFSSYEQYF. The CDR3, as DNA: TGTGCCACGTCGACTTTTAGCTCCTACGAGCAGTACTTC.

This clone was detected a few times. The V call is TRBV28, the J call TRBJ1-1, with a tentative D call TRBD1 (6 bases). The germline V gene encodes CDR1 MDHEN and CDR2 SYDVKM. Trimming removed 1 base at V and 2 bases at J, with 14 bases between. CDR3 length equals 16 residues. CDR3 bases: TGTGCCAGCAGTTTATCTCCCGGGACACTCAACACTGAAGCTTTCTTT. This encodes CASSLSPGTLNTEAFF.

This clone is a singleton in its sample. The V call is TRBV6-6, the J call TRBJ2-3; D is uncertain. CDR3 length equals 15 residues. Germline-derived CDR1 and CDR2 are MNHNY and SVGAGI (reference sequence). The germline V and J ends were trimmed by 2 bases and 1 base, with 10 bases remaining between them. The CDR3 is CASSYRTQGTDTQYF. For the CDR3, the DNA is TGTGCCAGCAGTTACCGGACCCAGGGCACAGATACGCAGTATTTT.

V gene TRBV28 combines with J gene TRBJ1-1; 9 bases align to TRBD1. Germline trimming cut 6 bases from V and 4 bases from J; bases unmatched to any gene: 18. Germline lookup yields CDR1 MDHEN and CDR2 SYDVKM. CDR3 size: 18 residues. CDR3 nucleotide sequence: TGTGCCAGCAGCCGAGCCCCGGAAATAACAGGGGGCGTCACTGAAGCTTTCTTT. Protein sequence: CASSRAPEITGGVTEAFF.

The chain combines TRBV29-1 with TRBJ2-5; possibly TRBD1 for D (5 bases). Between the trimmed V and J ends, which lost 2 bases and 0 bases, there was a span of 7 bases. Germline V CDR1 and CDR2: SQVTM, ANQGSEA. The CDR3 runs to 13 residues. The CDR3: CSVEQGYQETQYF. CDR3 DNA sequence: TGCAGCGTTGAACAGGGCTACCAAGAGACCCAGTACTTC.

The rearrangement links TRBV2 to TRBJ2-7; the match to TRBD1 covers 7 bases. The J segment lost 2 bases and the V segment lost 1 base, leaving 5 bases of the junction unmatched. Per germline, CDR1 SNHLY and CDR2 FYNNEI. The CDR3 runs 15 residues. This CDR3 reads CASSEDRDRAYEQYF. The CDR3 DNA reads TGTGCCAGCAGTGAAGACCGGGACAGAGCCTACGAGCAGTACTTC.

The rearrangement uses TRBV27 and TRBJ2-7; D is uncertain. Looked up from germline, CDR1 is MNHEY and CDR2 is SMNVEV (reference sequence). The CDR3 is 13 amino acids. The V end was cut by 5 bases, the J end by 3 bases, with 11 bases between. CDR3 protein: CASSPTIGYEQYF. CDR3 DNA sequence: TGTGCCAGCAGTCCCACTATTGGCTACGAGCAGTACTTC.

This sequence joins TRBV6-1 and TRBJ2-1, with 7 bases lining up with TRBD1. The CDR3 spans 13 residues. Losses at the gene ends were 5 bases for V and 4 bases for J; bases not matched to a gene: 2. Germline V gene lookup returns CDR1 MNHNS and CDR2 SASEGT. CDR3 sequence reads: CASSRQGYNEQFF. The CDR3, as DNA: TGTGCCAGCAGTCGACAGGGATACAATGAGCAGTTCTTC.

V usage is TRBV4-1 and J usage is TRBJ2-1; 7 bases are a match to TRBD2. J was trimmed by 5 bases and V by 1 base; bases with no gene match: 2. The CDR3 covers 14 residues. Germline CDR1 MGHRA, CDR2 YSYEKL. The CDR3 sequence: CASSQGGGHNEQFF. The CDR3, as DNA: TGCGCCAGCAGCCAAGGGGGAGGGCACAATGAGCAGTTCTTC.

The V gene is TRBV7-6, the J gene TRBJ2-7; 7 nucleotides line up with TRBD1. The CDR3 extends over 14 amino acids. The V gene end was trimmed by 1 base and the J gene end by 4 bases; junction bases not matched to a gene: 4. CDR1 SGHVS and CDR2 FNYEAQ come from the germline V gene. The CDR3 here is CASSLGGTVYEQYF. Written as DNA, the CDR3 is TGTGCCAGCAGCTTAGGGGGGACAGTTTACGAGCAGTACTTC.

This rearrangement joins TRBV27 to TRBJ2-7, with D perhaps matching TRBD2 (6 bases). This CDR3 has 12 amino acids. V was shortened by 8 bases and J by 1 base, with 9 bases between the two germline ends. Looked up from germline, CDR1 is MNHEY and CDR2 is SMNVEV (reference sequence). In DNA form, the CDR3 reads TGTGCCAGCGGGGCGGGATCCTACGAGCAGTACTTC. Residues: CASGAGSYEQYF.

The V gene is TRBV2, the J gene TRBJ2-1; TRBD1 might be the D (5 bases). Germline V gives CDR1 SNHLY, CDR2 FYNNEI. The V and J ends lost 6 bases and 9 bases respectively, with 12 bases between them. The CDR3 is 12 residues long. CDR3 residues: CASRSLGVEQFF. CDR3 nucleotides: TGTGCCAGCAGATCCCTAGGGGTTGAGCAGTTCTTC.

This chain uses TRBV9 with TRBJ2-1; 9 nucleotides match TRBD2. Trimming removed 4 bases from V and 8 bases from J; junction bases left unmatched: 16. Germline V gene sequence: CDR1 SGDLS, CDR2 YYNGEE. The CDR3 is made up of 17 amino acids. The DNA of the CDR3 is TGTGCCAGCAGCCTTGGAGGGGGGGCTAGCGGGACGGATGAGCAGTTCTTC. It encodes CASSLGGGASGTDEQFF.

Written as DNA, the CDR3 is TGTGCCAGCAGCTTGGGGACAGGAGCACGTCAGCCCCAGCATTTT. Translation gives CASSLGTGARQPQHF. The V and J genes are TRBV5-5 and TRBJ1-5, with 7 bases lining up with TRBD1. The V gene end was trimmed by 0 bases and the J gene end by 6 bases; junction bases not matched to a gene: 6. Germline-derived CDR1 and CDR2 are SGHKS and YYEKEE (reference sequence). The CDR3 has 15 residues. Supplemented by reference TRBV5-5 and TRBJ1-5, the full variable domain reads DAGVTQSPTHLIKTRGQQVTLRCSPISGHKSVSWYQQVLGQGPQFIFQYYEKEERGRGNFPDRFSARQFPNYSSELNVNALLLGDSALYLCASSLGTGARQPQHFGDGTRLSIL.

CDR3 sequence reads: CASSQVQGPRGELFF. In DNA, the CDR3 is TGTGCCAGCAGCCAAGTCCAAGGACCCCGCGGGGAGCTGTTTTTT. The chain combines TRBV14 with TRBJ2-2; D is undetermined. Germline V gene sequence: CDR1 SGHDN, CDR2 FVKESK. V gave up 1 base and J gave up 7 bases, with 13 bases separating them. The CDR3 is 15 amino acids. Full variable domain (rest looked up from reference TRBV14 and TRBJ2-2): EAGVTQFPSHSVIEKGQTVTLRCDPISGHDNLYWYRRVMGKEIKFLLHFVKESKQDESGMPNNRFLAERTGGTYSTLKVQPAELEDSGVYFCASSQVQGPRGELFFGEGSRLTVL.

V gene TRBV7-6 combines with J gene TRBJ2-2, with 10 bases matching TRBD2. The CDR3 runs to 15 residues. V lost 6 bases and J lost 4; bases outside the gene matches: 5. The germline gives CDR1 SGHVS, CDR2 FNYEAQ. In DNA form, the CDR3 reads TGTGCCAGCAGTTTTACTAGCGGGGCCACCGGGGAGCTGTTTTTT. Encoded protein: CASSFTSGATGELFF.

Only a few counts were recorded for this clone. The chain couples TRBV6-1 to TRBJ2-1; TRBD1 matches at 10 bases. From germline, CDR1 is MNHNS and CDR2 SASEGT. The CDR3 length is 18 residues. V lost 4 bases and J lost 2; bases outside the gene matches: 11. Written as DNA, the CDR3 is TGTGCCAGCAGTGCGCCGGACAGGGGGGCAGTAACCTACAATGAGCAGTTCTTC. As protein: CASSAPDRGAVTYNEQFF.